The 7 T cell receptor beta chains presented below share a single source sample, sequenced in a study of cytomegalovirus exposure and HLA in healthy donors. The PCR ran on 60 Vbeta and 13 Jbeta primers. Only in-frame clones appear in the TCRdb table, and some are missing; sequencing was by immunoSEQ multiplex PCR. The sample contains about 99,000 clones, roughly 9.1% of which appear only once. The sample comprised PBMCs. These receptor sequences come from a man aged 35-49 years in good health and CMV-seropositive.

This clone was counted a few times. The CDR3, as DNA: TGTGCCAGCGGGACTGAGGAGAATCAGCCCCAGCATTTT. It specifies CASGTEENQPQHF. The chain recombines TRBV2 with TRBJ1-5; maybe TRBD1 (5 bases). Germline-derived CDR1 and CDR2 are SNHLY and FYNNEI. V shed 8 bases and J shed 4 bases, with 12 bases lying between them. The CDR3 spans 13 residues.

The DNA for the CDR3 is TGCGCCAGCAGCCAAGCTGGGCTTATTGGACAGGGAGGGTTCGGTAATGAGCAGTTCTTC. Encoded protein: CASSQAGLIGQGGFGNEQFF. V is TRBV4-1 and J is TRBJ2-1, with D possibly TRBD1 on 8 matching bases. Trimming took 1 base from V and 7 from J, leaving 29 bases between them. Germline assignment: CDR1 MGHRA and CDR2 YSYEKL. The CDR3 is 20 residues long.

The chain links TRBV9 to TRBJ2-1, with 12 bases lining up with TRBD2. The V segment lost 0 bases and the J segment 9 bases; nucleotides outside the gene matches: 1. Germline CDR1 SGDLS, CDR2 YYNGEE. The CDR3 contains 14 residues. DNA of the CDR3: TGTGCCAGCAGCGTAGAACTAGCGGGAGGTGAGCAGTTCTTC. Translation gives CASSVELAGGEQFF.

The table lists this clone with a few counts. The chain couples TRBV29-1 to TRBJ1-2; D gene unclear. The CDR3 runs 15 residues. V was clipped by 1 base and J by 0 bases, with 12 bases between them. CDR1 is SQVTM and CDR2 is ANQGSEA in the germline V gene. This chain's CDR3 is CSVEGTINSNYGYTF. CDR3 sequence (DNA): TGCAGCGTTGAAGGCACCATAAACTCTAACTATGGCTACACCTTC. Filled out from reference TRBV29-1 and TRBJ1-2, the complete variable domain reads SAVISQKPSRDICQRGTSLTIQCQVDSQVTMMFWYRQQPGQSLTLIATANQGSEATYESGFVIDKFPISRPNLTFSTLTVSNMSPEDSSIYLCSVEGTINSNYGYTFGSGTRLTVV.

As to this clone: Sequence at one end of the junction differs from germline and may be a read error. The genes are TRBV6-5 and TRBJ2-7; 7 positions match TRBD1. The CDR3 is 13 amino acids. Per germline, CDR1 MNHEY and CDR2 SVGAGI. CDR3 DNA: TGTGCCAGCGGTTACCAGACAGGGTCCGAGCAGTACTTC. Protein product: CASGYQTGSEQYF.

CDR3 DNA: TGTGCCAGCAGAACAGGGGGAGTTAACTATGGCTACACCTTC. This translates into CASRTGGVNYGYTF. The chain couples TRBV28 to TRBJ1-2; TRBD1 aligns across 8 bases. Germline assignment: CDR1 MDHEN and CDR2 SYDVKM. This CDR3 has 14 residues. J lost 1 base, V lost 6 bases, and 4 bases had no gene match.

V gene TRBV28 combines with J gene TRBJ2-2, with 8 bases identical to TRBD2. Trimming at V came to 7 bases and at J to 4 bases, leaving 11 bases not matched to a gene. Germline CDR1 and CDR2: MDHEN and SYDVKM. There are 16 residues in the CDR3. The CDR3 reads CASTLWAGGGTGELFF. CDR3 coding DNA: TGTGCCAGCACCCTTTGGGCGGGAGGAGGCACCGGGGAGCTGTTTTTT.